This TCR beta chain was captured in a study of blood T cell repertoires in COVID-19. The CDR3 contains 13 residues. The germline V gene encodes CDR1 KGHDR and CDR2 SFDVKD. V was cut by 1 base and J by 6 bases, with 7 bases left in between. The protocol was immunoSEQ multiplex PCR, while the TCRdb copy is restricted to in-frame clones and leaves out a portion. The data hold hundreds of thousands of clones, with roughly 89% observed a single time. The receptor was derived from a woman younger than 30 who had recovered from COVID-19. The chain combines TRBV24-1 with TRBJ2-3, with no clear D. What was sequenced was peripheral blood. The CDR3 nucleotides are TGTGCCACCAGTGATTTCTTCTCGGATACGCAGTATTTT. This encodes CATSDFFSDTQYF.